This T cell receptor beta chain stems from a study of T cell repertoires in cytomegalovirus infection. This clonotype appeared many times. Its antigen is unknown. Findings and limits, study-wide: CMV-specific TCR beta clonotypes restricted by HLA-C were the ones dominating the ex vivo response.

Germline values: CDR1 SGHTA, CDR2 FQGNSA. The J segment lost 0 bases and the V segment lost 3 bases, leaving 4 bases of the junction unmatched. The CDR3 has 16 residues. TCRdb reprocessed the reads with MiXCR, giving one entry per CDR3 protein. The repertoire includes under 800,000 distinct CDR3 sequences, 20% to 25% of them detected once, and 8% sits in the top ten. The chain is built from TRBV7-2 and TRBJ2-2; the match to TRBD2 covers 7 bases. Specimen: CD8+ T cells from PBMCs. The sequence derives from a human donor in good health (CMV status not recorded). Some clones in this sample may be carry-over from other donors' samples. The CDR3, as DNA: TGTGCCAGCAGCTTCATTGCGGGGGCGAACACCGGGGAGCTGTTTTTT. It is translated as CASSFIAGANTGELFF.